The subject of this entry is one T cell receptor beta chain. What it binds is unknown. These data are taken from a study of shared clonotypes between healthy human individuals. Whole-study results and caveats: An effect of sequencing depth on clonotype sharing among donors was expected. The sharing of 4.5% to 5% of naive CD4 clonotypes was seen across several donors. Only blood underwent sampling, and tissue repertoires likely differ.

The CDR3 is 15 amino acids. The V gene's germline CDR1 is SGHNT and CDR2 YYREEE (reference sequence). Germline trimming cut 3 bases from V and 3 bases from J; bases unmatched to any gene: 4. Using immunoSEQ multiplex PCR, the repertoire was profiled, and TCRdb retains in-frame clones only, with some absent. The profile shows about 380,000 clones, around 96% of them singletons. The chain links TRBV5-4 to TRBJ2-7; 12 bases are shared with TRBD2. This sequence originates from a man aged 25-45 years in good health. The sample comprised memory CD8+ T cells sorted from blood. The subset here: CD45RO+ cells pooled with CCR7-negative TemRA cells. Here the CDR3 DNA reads TGTGCCAGCAGCTCAGGACTAGCGGGATACTACGAGCAGTACTTC. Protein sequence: CASSSGLAGYYEQYF.